The 8 T cell receptor beta chains below were found in one sample sequenced in a study of shared clonotypes between healthy human individuals. Naive CD8 cells, CD45RO-negative and positively selected for CCR7, excluded terminally differentiated effector memory CD45RA+ cells. Only in-frame clones appear in the TCRdb table, and some are missing; sequencing was by immunoSEQ multiplex PCR. The sample includes 600,000 or so clones, 90% to 95% seen only once; the top ten take over 0.1%. The sample consisted of naive CD8+ T cells sorted from blood. All receptors derive from a woman between 25 and 40 years old in good health.

The V gene is TRBV9, the J gene TRBJ2-7, with 7 positions matching TRBD2. Germline values: CDR1 SGDLS, CDR2 YYNGEE. This CDR3 is 13 amino acids long. Losses at the gene ends were 0 bases for V and 3 bases for J; bases not matched to a gene: 0. In DNA form, the CDR3 reads TGTGCCAGCAGCGTAGGGGACTACTACGAGCAGTACTTC. The encoded protein is CASSVGDYYEQYF.

The genes are TRBV2 and TRBJ2-1; possibly TRBD1 for D (5 bases). V dropped 3 bases and J dropped 10 bases, with 10 bases sitting between them. Germline assignment: CDR1 SNHLY and CDR2 FYNNEI. The CDR3 totals 12 residues. Here the CDR3 DNA reads TGTGCCAGCAGTGATATCAGGGTCGAGCAGTTCTTC. It encodes CASSDIRVEQFF.

V gene TRBV27 combines with J gene TRBJ2-7; TRBD2 agrees at 8 bases. J was trimmed by 7 bases and V by 6 bases; bases with no gene match: 11. Germline V lookup: CDR1 MNHEY, CDR2 SMNVEV (reference sequence). The CDR3 consists of 14 residues. The CDR3 region is CASRKTGTSMEQYF. In nucleotides, the CDR3 is TGTGCCAGCAGGAAAACCGGGACTAGTATGGAGCAGTACTTC.

The chain combines TRBV7-6 with TRBJ2-2, with no clear D. This CDR3 is 15 amino acids long. Germline V lookup: CDR1 SGHVS, CDR2 FNYEAQ. The V end was cut by 4 bases, the J end by 7 bases, with 16 bases between. The CDR3 region is CASSSPGGIDGELFF. The CDR3 DNA reads as TGTGCCAGCAGCTCTCCGGGTGGGATCGACGGGGAGCTGTTTTTT. Full variable domain (remainder filled in from reference TRBV7-6 and TRBJ2-2): GAGVSQSPRYKVTKRGQDVALRCDPISGHVSLYWYRQALGQGPEFLTYFNYEAQQDKSGLPNDRFSAERPEGSISTLTIQRTEQRDSAMYRCASSSPGGIDGELFFGEGSRLTVL.

V is TRBV27 and J is TRBJ1-1, with D unclear. CDR1 is MNHEY and CDR2 is SMNVEV in the germline V gene (reference sequence). The CDR3 length is 14 residues. V dropped 2 bases and J dropped 3 bases, with 10 bases sitting between them. The CDR3 DNA sequence: TGTGCCAGCAGTTTACATCCAACGGACACTGAAGCTTTCTTT. It codes for CASSLHPTDTEAFF.

The chain uses TRBV2 and TRBJ1-1; D perhaps matches TRBD1 (5 bases). Looked up from germline, CDR1 is SNHLY and CDR2 is FYNNEI. The CDR3 consists of 13 residues. Trimming left V 1 base short and J 8 bases short, with 11 bases between. CDR3 bases: TGTGCCAGCAGTGAAGATCGGGGCTCAGAAGCTTTCTTT. This translates into CASSEDRGSEAFF.

The rearrangement links TRBV2 to TRBJ1-1; no definite D call. From germline, CDR1 is SNHLY and CDR2 FYNNEI. The CDR3 sequence is 15 residues long. With 6 bases removed from V and 3 bases from J, the gap between germline ends came to 17 bases. The CDR3: CASSASKRGYTEAFF. DNA for the CDR3: TGTGCCAGCAGCGCTAGCAAACGGGGTTACACTGAAGCTTTCTTT. Looking up the rest from reference TRBV2 and TRBJ1-1 gives the full variable domain: EPEVTQTPSHQVTQMGQEVILRCVPISNHLYFYWYRQILGQKVEFLVSFYNNEISEKSEIFDDQFSVERPDGSNFTLKIRSTKLEDSAMYFCASSASKRGYTEAFFGQGTRLTVV.

V is TRBV9 and J is TRBJ2-3; D ambiguous. Germline assignment: CDR1 SGDLS and CDR2 YYNGEE. This CDR3 comprises 15 residues. Trimming took off 1 base at V and 4 bases at J, with 13 bases between the two ends. CDR3 protein: CASSVISSGADTQYF. For the CDR3, the DNA is TGTGCCAGCAGCGTAATAAGCTCCGGCGCAGATACGCAGTATTTT.